Presented here are 15 T cell receptor beta chains from one specimen sequenced in a study of control samples from healthy donors and cancer patients. Some clones are missing from TCRdb's copy, which holds only in-frame ones; the method was immunoSEQ multiplex PCR. This sample yields roughly 120,000 clones, of which more than 75% are seen a single time; over 2% belongs to the top ten. The specimen was blood. These receptors came from a woman in her seventies in good health.

The gene calls are TRBV19 and TRBJ1-6; the match to TRBD1 covers 7 bases. Trimming removed 6 bases from V and 9 bases from J; junction bases left unmatched: 8. Germline V lookup: CDR1 LNHDA, CDR2 SQIVND (reference sequence). The CDR3 runs to 14 residues. The CDR3 is CASRTEGASSPLHF. The CDR3 bases are TGTGCCAGTAGGACAGAGGGGGCGAGTTCACCCCTCCACTTT.

This clone was counted once. The chain carries TRBV7-2 and TRBJ1-2; weak D call: TRBD1 (5 bases). V shed 5 bases and J shed 7 bases, with 14 bases lying between them. The CDR3 runs to 13 residues. The germline gives CDR1 SGHTA, CDR2 FQGNSA. The CDR3 region is CASSPGGSGGYTF. The CDR3 DNA reads TGTGCCAGCAGCCCTGGGGGGTCGGGTGGCTACACCTTC.

The genes are TRBV4-3 and TRBJ1-4; D gene uncertain. Trimming cost V 4 bases and J 0 bases, with 18 bases left between them. The CDR3 length is 18 residues. Germline V gene data show CDR1 as LGHNA and CDR2 as YSLEER. CDR3 in amino acids: CASSPQVGGTATNEKLFF. The DNA of the CDR3 is TGCGCCAGCAGCCCACAAGTAGGAGGAACAGCAACTAATGAAAAACTGTTTTTT.

This clone was observed once. The chain uses TRBV5-4 and TRBJ1-2; 7 nucleotides match TRBD1. This CDR3 is built from 14 residues. The J segment lost 1 base and the V segment lost 4 bases, leaving 4 bases of the junction unmatched. Per the germline V gene, CDR1 is SGHNT and CDR2 is YYREEE (reference sequence). The CDR3 protein is CASSPRQGNYGYTF. The CDR3, as DNA: TGTGCCAGCAGCCCTCGACAGGGTAACTATGGCTACACCTTC.

The rearrangement links TRBV29-1 to TRBJ1-6; 7 nucleotides agree with TRBD1. The CDR3 is made up of 15 amino acids. V shed 5 bases, J shed 5 bases, and the junction held 9 bases outside the gene matches. Germline CDR1 and CDR2: SQVTM and ANQGSEA. The CDR3 DNA reads as TGCAGCGTTCGGCTCAGACAGGGAAATAATTCACCCCTCCACTTT. Protein sequence: CSVRLRQGNNSPLHF.

The count of this clone is one. The rearrangement joins TRBV9 to TRBJ1-2; 8 bases align to TRBD1. Per germline, CDR1 SGDLS and CDR2 YYNGEE. The CDR3 contains 16 residues. After removal of 0 bases from V and 6 bases from J, the junction contained 10 bases not matched to a gene. The CDR3 loop is CASSVGPTGGEHGYTF. CDR3 DNA sequence: TGTGCCAGCAGCGTAGGACCCACAGGGGGTGAGCATGGCTACACCTTC. Combining the CDR3 with reference TRBV9 and TRBJ1-2 gives the whole variable domain DSGVTQTPKHLITATGQRVTLRCSPRSGDLSVYWYQQSLDQGLQFLIQYYNGEERAKGNILERFSAQQFPDLHSELNLSSLELGDSALYFCASSVGPTGGEHGYTFGSGTRLTVV.

The chain has TRBV24-1 and TRBJ2-2; D not certain. Germline V lookup: CDR1 KGHDR, CDR2 SFDVKD. Trimming pared 5 bases from V and 6 bases from J, leaving 6 bases between. The CDR3 is 12 residues long. The CDR3 protein is CATSVRSGELFF. Here the CDR3 DNA reads TGTGCCACCAGTGTGAGGTCCGGGGAGCTGTTTTTT.

The V call is TRBV7-9, the J call TRBJ1-1, with no clear D. V was cut by 1 base and J by 3 bases, with 0 bases left in between. Germline V gene data show CDR1 as SEHNR and CDR2 as FQNEAQ (reference sequence). The CDR3 sequence is 11 residues long. The CDR3 here is CASSLDTEAFF. CDR3 in DNA: TGTGCCAGCAGCTTAGACACTGAAGCTTTCTTT.

As DNA, the CDR3 is TGTGCCAGCAGCGTCCTCGACGATGGCACAGATACGCAGTATTTT. Residues: CASSVLDDGTDTQYF. The J gene is TRBJ2-3, the V gene TRBV9; D is ambiguous. V shed 2 bases and J shed 1 base, with 11 bases lying between them. The CDR3 length is 15 residues. Germline lookup yields CDR1 SGDLS and CDR2 YYNGEE.

V and J are TRBV5-4 and TRBJ2-3; D not resolved. Trimming left V 4 bases short and J 3 bases short, with 15 bases between. CDR3 length: 15 amino acids. Germline lookup yields CDR1 SGHNT and CDR2 YYREEE (reference sequence). CDR3 DNA: TGTGCCAGCAGCCCACCGGTCAAGGGTACAGATACGCAGTATTTT. It encodes CASSPPVKGTDTQYF.

This chain joins TRBV19 and TRBJ2-7, with 8 nucleotides matching TRBD2. Germline V CDR1 and CDR2: LNHDA, SQIVND (reference sequence). The CDR3 consists of 14 residues. With 6 bases clipped from V and 3 bases from J, the junction kept 7 bases outside the gene matches. The CDR3 sequence: CASRHTGGSYEQYF. In nucleotides, the CDR3 is TGTGCCAGTAGGCATACGGGGGGGAGCTACGAGCAGTACTTC.

The chain recombines TRBV7-2 with TRBJ1-2; D call uncertain. Trimming cost V 5 bases and J 4 bases, with 14 bases left between them. Germline V lookup: CDR1 SGHTA, CDR2 FQGNSA. This CDR3 has 14 residues. The CDR3 nucleotides read TGTGCCAGCAGCCCCCCCAAGGATTTCTATGGCTACACCTTC. Translating it yields CASSPPKDFYGYTF.

As to this clone: Other DNA sequences within the sample encode an identical CDR3. The V and J genes are TRBV12-3 or TRBV12-4 and TRBJ2-7; D is unclear. Deletions cut 6 bases from V and 2 bases from J, with 11 bases between. This CDR3 is 13 amino acids long. The DNA of the CDR3 is TGTGCCAGCAGCTTTGGCCAGACCTACGAGCAGTACTTC. Its translation: CASSFGQTYEQYF.

CDR3 nucleotide sequence: TGTGCCAGCAGTTACGGCTGGGATTCACCCCTCCACTTT. Protein sequence: CASSYGWDSPLHF. V and J are TRBV6-5 and TRBJ1-6, with D unresolved. Germline lookup yields CDR1 MNHEY and CDR2 SVGAGI. The length of the CDR3 is 13 residues. The germline V and J ends were trimmed by 2 bases and 8 bases, with 7 bases remaining between them.

The chain combines TRBV19 with TRBJ1-4; 9 bases map to TRBD1. Germline CDR1 LNHDA, CDR2 SQIVND (reference sequence). The CDR3 is 16 amino acids. With 3 bases clipped from V and 2 bases from J, the junction kept 4 bases outside the gene matches. The CDR3 bases are TGTGCCAGTAGTATTACAGGGGGCTGGACTAATGAAAAACTGTTTTTT. Amino acids: CASSITGGWTNEKLFF.